The source of this TCR beta chain is a study of regulatory T cells in long-lasting Graves disease. With iRepertoire HTBI primers and Arm-PCR of CDR3 regions, TCR beta libraries were built. TCRdb reanalysed the multiplex PCR reads using MiXCR and keeps one entry per CDR3 protein. The sample contains 350,000 to 400,000 distinct CDR3 sequences, 15% of which appear only once. This clonotype was seen more than once but under ten times. Time point specified: newly diagnosed GD, antithyroid drugs for less than 3 months. PBMC-extracted RNA yielded the TCR library. J was trimmed by 6 bases and V by 1 base; bases with no gene match: 8. Germline CDR1 is MGHRA and CDR2 is YSYEKL. The CDR3 covers 16 residues.

This material consisted of peripheral blood mononuclear cells (PBMCs), taken at new diagnosis, from a patient treated with antithyroid drugs. This TCR was sampled from a female donor with Graves disease. The genes are TRBV4-1 and TRBJ2-3, with TRBD2 identical over 9 bases. The CDR3: CASSQVRLAVTDTQYF. CDR3 nucleotides: TGCGCCAGCAGCCAAGTTCGACTAGCGGTGACGGATACGCAGTATTTT.